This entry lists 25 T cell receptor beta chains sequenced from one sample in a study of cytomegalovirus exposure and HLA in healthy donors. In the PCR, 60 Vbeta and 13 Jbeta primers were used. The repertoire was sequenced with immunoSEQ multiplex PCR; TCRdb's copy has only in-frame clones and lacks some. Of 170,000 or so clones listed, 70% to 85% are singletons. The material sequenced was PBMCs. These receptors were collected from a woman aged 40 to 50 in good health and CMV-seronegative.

The CDR3 region is CASSLSGTGGGEGYTF. CDR3 nucleotide sequence: TGTGCCAGCAGTTTATCAGGGACAGGGGGCGGGGAGGGCTACACCTTC. The chain is built from TRBV27 and TRBJ1-2; 12 bases agree with TRBD1. This CDR3 is built from 16 residues. Per germline, CDR1 MNHEY and CDR2 SMNVEV (reference sequence). J gave up 8 bases and V 0 bases, and 7 bases lay outside the gene matches.

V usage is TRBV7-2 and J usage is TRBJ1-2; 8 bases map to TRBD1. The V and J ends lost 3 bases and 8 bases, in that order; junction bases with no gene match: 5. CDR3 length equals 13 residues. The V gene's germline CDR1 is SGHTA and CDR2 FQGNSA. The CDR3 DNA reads TGTGCCAGCAGCTTGGACAGGGTAAGAGGCTACACCTTC. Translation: CASSLDRVRGYTF.

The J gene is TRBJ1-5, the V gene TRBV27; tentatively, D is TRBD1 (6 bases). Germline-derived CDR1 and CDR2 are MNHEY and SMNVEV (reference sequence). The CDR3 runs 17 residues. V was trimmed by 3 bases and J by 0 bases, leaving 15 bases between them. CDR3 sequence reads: CASSFHGGQFSNQPQHF. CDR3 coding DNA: TGTGCCAGCAGTTTCCATGGAGGACAGTTTAGCAATCAGCCCCAGCATTTT.

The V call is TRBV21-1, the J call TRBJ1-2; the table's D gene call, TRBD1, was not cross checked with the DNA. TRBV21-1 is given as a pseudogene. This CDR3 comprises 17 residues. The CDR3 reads CASSKSHSHATNYGYTF. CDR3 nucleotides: TGTGCCAGCAGCAAATCTCACAGTCATGCTACTAACTATGGCTACACCTTC.

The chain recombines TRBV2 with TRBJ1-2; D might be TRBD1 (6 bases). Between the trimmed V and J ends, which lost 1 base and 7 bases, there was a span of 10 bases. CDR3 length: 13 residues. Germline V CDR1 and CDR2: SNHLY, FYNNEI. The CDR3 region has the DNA TGTGCCAGCAGTGAAGTACAGGGCGGTGGCTACACCTTC. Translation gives CASSEVQGGGYTF. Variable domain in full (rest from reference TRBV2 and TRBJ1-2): EPEVTQTPSHQVTQMGQEVILRCVPISNHLYFYWYRQILGQKVEFLVSFYNNEISEKSEIFDDQFSVERPDGSNFTLKIRSTKLEDSAMYFCASSEVQGGGYTFGSGTRLTVV.

The CDR3 coding sequence is TGTGCCAGTAGTATCGGGGAGACCTACGAGCAGTACTTC. It encodes CASSIGETYEQYF. The V call is TRBV19, the J call TRBJ2-7, with TRBD2 as a possible D gene (5 bases). The CDR3 extends over 13 amino acids. Trimming left V 3 bases short and J 2 bases short, with 8 bases between. Germline V lookup: CDR1 LNHDA, CDR2 SQIVND (reference sequence).

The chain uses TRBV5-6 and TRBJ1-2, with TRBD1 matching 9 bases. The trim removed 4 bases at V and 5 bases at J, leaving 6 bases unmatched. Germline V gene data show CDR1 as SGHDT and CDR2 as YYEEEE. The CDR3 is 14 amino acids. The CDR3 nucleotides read TGTGCCAGCAGCCGGGACAGGGATAGGTATGGCTACACCTTC. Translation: CASSRDRDRYGYTF.

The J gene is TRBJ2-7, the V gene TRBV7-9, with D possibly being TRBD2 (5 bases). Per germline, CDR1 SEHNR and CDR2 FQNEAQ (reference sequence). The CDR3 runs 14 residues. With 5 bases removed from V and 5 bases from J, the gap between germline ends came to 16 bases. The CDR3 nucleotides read TGTGCCAGCAGCCCCTATACCCCTAGCAACGAGCAGTACTTC. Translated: CASSPYTPSNEQYF. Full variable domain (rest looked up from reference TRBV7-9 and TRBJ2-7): DTGVSQNPRHKITKRGQNVTFRCDPISEHNRLYWYRQTLGQGPEFLTYFQNEAQLEKSRLLSDRFSAERPKGSFSTLEIQRTEQGDSAMYLCASSPYTPSNEQYFGPGTRLTVT.

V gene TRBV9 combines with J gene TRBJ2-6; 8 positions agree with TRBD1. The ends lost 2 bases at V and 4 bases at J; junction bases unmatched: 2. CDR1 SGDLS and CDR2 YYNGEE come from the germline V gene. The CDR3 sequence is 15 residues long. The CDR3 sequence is CASSVDRAGANVLTF. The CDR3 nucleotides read TGTGCCAGCAGCGTGGACAGGGCCGGGGCCAACGTCCTGACTTTC.

The CDR3 protein is CASSLNRGQETQYF. The CDR3, as DNA: TGTGCCAGCAGCTTAAACAGGGGGCAAGAGACCCAGTACTTC. J is TRBJ2-5 and V is TRBV7-9, with 8 bases that match TRBD1. Trimming removed 2 bases from V and 2 bases from J; junction bases left unmatched: 1. The germline CDR1 and CDR2 sequences are SEHNR and FQNEAQ (reference sequence). The CDR3 loop spans 14 amino acids.

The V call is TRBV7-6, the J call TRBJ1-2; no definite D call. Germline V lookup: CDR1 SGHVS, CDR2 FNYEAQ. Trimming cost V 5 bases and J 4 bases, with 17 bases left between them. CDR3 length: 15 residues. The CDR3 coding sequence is TGTGCCAGCAGCCCTACAGACCCCCGGGGCTATGGCTACACCTTC. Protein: CASSPTDPRGYGYTF.

The CDR3 nucleotides read TGTGCCAGTAGCAAAACAGGGAGCTCTGGGGCCAACGTCCTGACTTTC. This codes for CASSKTGSSGANVLTF. The chain combines TRBV19 with TRBJ2-6, with D perhaps matching TRBD1 (6 bases). V shed 6 bases and J shed 0 bases, with 12 bases lying between them. CDR1 and CDR2 from the germline V gene are LNHDA and SQIVND (reference sequence). The CDR3 consists of 16 residues.

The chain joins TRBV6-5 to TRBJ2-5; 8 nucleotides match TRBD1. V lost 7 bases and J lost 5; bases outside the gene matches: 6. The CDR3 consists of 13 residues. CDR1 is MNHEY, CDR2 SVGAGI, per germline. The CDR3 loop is CASTWTGQETQYF. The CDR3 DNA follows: TGTGCCAGCACCTGGACAGGGCAGGAGACCCAGTACTTC.

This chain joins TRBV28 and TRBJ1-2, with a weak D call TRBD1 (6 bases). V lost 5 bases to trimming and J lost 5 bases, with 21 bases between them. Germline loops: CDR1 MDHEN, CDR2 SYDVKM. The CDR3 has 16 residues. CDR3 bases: TGTGCCAGCAGTCTCGTCGACAGGTCGAAATATTATGGCTACACCTTC. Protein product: CASSLVDRSKYYGYTF.

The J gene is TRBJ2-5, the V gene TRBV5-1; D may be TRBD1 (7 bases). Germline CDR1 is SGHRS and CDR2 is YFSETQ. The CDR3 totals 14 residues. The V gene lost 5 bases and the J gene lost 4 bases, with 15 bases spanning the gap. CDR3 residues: CASSQGGEGETQYF. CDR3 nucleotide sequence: TGCGCCAGCAGTCAGGGGGGAGAGGGAGAGACCCAGTACTTC.

Written as DNA, the CDR3 is TGTGCCAGCAGCCCCGGGACAGGGGGCCGAAATCAGCCCCAGCATTTT. Translation gives CASSPGTGGRNQPQHF. The V call is TRBV5-5, the J call TRBJ1-5; TRBD1 matches at 12 bases. Germline V CDR1 and CDR2: SGHKS, YYEKEE (reference sequence). The CDR3 has 16 amino acids. V lost 4 bases, J lost 4 bases, and 6 bases stayed unmatched.

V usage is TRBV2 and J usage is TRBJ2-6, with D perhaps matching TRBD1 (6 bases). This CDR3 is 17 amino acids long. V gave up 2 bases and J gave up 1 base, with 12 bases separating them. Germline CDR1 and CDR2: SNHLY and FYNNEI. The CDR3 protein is CASSEWTVLSGANVLTF. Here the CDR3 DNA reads TGTGCCAGCAGTGAATGGACAGTGCTGTCTGGGGCCAACGTCCTGACTTTC.

Here the CDR3 DNA reads TGTGCCAGCAGCCAAAACCCCGGGACTAGCACAGATACGCAGTATTTT. Protein product: CASSQNPGTSTDTQYF. The rearrangement joins TRBV7-6 to TRBJ2-3; D may be TRBD2 (6 bases). CDR1 is SGHVS, CDR2 FNYEAQ, per germline. The V end lost 5 bases, the J end lost 0 bases, and 15 bases lay between the germline ends. This CDR3 contains 16 residues.

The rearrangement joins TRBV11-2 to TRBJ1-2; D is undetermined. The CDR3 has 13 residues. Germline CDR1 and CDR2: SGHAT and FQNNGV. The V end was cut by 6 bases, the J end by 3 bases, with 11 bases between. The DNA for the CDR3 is TGTGCCAGCAGTACTAGCGGGGACTATGGCTACACCTTC. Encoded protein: CASSTSGDYGYTF.

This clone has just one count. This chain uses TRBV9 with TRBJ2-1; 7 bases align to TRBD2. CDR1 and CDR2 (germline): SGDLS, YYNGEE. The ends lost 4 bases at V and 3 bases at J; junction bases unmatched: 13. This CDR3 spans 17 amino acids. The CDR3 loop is CASSPKPGRTDYNEQFF. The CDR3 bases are TGTGCCAGCAGCCCCAAACCCGGGAGGACCGACTACAATGAGCAGTTCTTC. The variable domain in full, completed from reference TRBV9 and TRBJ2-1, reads DSGVTQTPKHLITATGQRVTLRCSPRSGDLSVYWYQQSLDQGLQFLIQYYNGEERAKGNILERFSAQQFPDLHSELNLSSLELGDSALYFCASSPKPGRTDYNEQFFGPGTRLTVL.

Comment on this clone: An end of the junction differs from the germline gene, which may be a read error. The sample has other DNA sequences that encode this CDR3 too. The CDR3 nucleotides are TGCGCCAGCAGTTACTCATACAGGGGAGGCTCCTACGAGCAGTACTTC. Translated: CASSYSYRGGSYEQYF. The chain links TRBV6-5 to TRBJ2-7; D may be TRBD1 (7 bases). Germline V gene sequence: CDR1 MNHEY, CDR2 SVGAGI. The CDR3 is 16 residues long.

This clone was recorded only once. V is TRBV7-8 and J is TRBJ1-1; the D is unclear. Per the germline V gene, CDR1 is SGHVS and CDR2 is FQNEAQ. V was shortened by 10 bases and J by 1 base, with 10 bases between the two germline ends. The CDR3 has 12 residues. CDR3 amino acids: CATADRNTEAFF. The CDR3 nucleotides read TGTGCCACCGCGGATCGGAACACTGAAGCTTTCTTT.

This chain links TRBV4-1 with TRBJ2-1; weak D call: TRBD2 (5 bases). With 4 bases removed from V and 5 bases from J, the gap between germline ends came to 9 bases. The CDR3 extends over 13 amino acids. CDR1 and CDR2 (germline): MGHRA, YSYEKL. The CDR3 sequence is CASSPGWHNEQFF. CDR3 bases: TGCGCCAGCAGCCCGGGGTGGCACAATGAGCAGTTCTTC.

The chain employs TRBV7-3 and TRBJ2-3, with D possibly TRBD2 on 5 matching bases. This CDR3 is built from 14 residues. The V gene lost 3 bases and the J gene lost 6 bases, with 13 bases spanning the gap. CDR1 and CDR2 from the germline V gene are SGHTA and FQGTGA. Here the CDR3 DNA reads TGTGCCAGCAGCTTGGGGAGCCGGGTGGATACGCAGTATTTT. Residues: CASSLGSRVDTQYF.

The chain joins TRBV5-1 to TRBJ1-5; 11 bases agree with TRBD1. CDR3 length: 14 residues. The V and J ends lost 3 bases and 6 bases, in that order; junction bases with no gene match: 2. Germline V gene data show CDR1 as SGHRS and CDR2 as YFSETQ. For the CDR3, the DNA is TGCGCCAGCAGCTCCGGGACAGGGGGTCAGCCCCAGCATTTT. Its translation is CASSSGTGGQPQHF.